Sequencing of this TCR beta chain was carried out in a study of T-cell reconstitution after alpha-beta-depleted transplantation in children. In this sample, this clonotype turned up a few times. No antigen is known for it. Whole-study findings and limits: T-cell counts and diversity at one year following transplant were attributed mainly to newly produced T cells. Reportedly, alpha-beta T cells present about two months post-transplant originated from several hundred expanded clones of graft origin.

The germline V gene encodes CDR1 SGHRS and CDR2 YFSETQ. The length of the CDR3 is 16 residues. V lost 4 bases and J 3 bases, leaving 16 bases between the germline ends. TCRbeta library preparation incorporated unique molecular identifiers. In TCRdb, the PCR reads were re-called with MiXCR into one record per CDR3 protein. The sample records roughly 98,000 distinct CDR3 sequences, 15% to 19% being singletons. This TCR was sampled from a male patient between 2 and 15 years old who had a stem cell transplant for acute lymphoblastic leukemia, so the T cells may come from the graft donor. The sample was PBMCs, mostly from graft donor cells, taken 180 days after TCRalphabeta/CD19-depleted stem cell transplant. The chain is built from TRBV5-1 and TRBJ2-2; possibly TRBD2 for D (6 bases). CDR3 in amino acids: CASSSVSGLHTGELFF. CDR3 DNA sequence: TGCGCCAGCAGCAGTGTGTCGGGACTCCACACCGGGGAGCTGTTTTTT.